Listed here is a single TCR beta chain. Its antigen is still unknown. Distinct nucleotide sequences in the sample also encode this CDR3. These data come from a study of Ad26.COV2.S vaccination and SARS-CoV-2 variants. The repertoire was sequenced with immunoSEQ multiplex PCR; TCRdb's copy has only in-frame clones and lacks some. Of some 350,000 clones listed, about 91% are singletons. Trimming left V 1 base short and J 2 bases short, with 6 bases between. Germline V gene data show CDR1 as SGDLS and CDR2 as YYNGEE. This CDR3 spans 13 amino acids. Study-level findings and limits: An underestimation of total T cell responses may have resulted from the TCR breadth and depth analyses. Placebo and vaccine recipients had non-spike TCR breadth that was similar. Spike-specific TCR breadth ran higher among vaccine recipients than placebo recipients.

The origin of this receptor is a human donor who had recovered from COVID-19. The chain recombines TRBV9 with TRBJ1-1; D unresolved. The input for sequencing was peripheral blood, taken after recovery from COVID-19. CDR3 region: CASSVTGNTEAFF. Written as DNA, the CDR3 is TGTGCCAGCAGCGTAACCGGAAACACTGAAGCTTTCTTT.